This T cell receptor (beta chain) derives from a study of blood T cells in healthy people across ages. CDR3 length: 15 amino acids. With 3 bases removed from V and 3 bases from J, the gap between germline ends came to 15 bases. In germline, CDR1 is PRHDT, CDR2 FYEKMQ (reference sequence). With respect to this clonotype: Its specificity is unknown.

General study results and limits: Nothing was known about donor CMV status, and this possibly confounded expanded clonotype changes. Both naive CD4+ cell counts and diversity were greater in long-lived donors than in aged donors.

PCR was performed a second time for roughly 7 to 12 cycles using a sample-barcoded 5' primer and a J-beta primer mix. TCRdb re-called the 5' RACE reads through MiXCR, storing one row per CDR3 protein. The table has about 970,000 distinct CDR3 sequences, roughly 51% seen once; the top ten hold over 20%. The receptor comes from a woman aged 55-70 years in good health. V usage is TRBV13 and J usage is TRBJ2-7, with D perhaps TRBD1 or TRBD2 (5 bases each). Source material: blood. The CDR3 DNA reads TGTGCCAGCAGCTTCTTCGGGGACGCAAACTACGAGCAGTACTTC. It encodes CASSFFGDANYEQYF.